What follows are 26 T cell receptor beta chains derived from one specimen sequenced in a study of T cell repertoires in cytomegalovirus infection. TCRdb called the reads again in MiXCR, with one record for every CDR3 protein. The sample has 510,000 or so distinct CDR3 sequences, about a quarter seen once. Sequenced input: PBMCs. These receptors originate from a human donor in good health (CMV status not recorded). Some clones in this sample may be carry-over from other donors' samples.

The sample holds a few counts of this clonotype. This sequence joins TRBV19 and TRBJ2-1; D unresolved. V lost 3 bases and J lost 6, with 15 bases in between. The CDR3 has 15 amino acids. Germline V gene data show CDR1 as LNHDA and CDR2 as SQIVND (reference sequence). As DNA, the CDR3 is TGTGCCAGTAGTATTTCCGCCTGGGCCCCCAATGAGCAGTTCTTC. Translating gives CASSISAWAPNEQFF.

This clonotype turned up a few times. The rearrangement links TRBV2 to TRBJ2-1; the D gene could be TRBD1 or TRBD2 (5 bases each). Germline V gene data show CDR1 as SNHLY and CDR2 as FYNNEI. This CDR3 has 19 amino acids. Trimming removed 5 bases from V and 6 bases from J, with 29 bases in between. The CDR3 DNA is TGTGCCAGCAGTTTCTCCGGGGCCCTGCCCGGCCTAGCCGTCAATGAGCAGTTCTTC. Translated, it gives CASSFSGALPGLAVNEQFF.

The CDR3 DNA follows: TGTGCCACCAAGACTCAGGAGGGCCCAGATACGCAGTATTTT. This translates into CATKTQEGPDTQYF. The chain recombines TRBV24-1 with TRBJ2-3; possible D gene TRBD2, 6 bases. With 8 bases removed from V and 4 bases from J, the gap between germline ends came to 15 bases. The CDR3 covers 14 residues. Germline V gene lookup returns CDR1 KGHDR and CDR2 SFDVKD.

CDR3 residues: CASSSPQGIEDTEAFF. CDR3 nucleotides: TGTGCCAGCAGCTCTCCTCAGGGTATTGAAGACACTGAAGCTTTCTTT. The chain couples TRBV7-2 to TRBJ1-1; D may be TRBD1 (5 bases). V gave up 4 bases and J gave up 3 bases, with 18 bases separating them. This CDR3 is built from 16 residues. From germline, CDR1 is SGHTA and CDR2 FQGNSA.

This clonotype appeared a few times. This chain uses TRBV14 with TRBJ2-2; no firm D call. The V end lost 0 bases, the J end lost 7 bases, and 12 bases lay between the germline ends. Germline V gene lookup returns CDR1 SGHDN and CDR2 FVKESK. This CDR3 comprises 15 residues. The CDR3 DNA reads TGTGCCAGCAGCCAAGATGTGCAGACCTTCGGGGAGCTGTTTTTT. Translation gives CASSQDVQTFGELFF.

This clonotype came up many times. V gene TRBV5-1 combines with J gene TRBJ2-3; the D gene could be TRBD1 or TRBD2 (6 bases each). Germline-derived CDR1 and CDR2 are SGHRS and YFSETQ. CDR3 length: 15 residues. V dropped 2 bases and J dropped 2 bases, with 12 bases sitting between them. The CDR3 nucleotides are TGCGCCAGCAGCTTTGGGGGGCTCTCCACAGATACGCAGTATTTT. Translated, it gives CASSFGGLSTDTQYF.

This clonotype has just a few counts. The CDR3 nucleotides read TGTGCCATCAGTGAGTCTCTCCGGCTAACTAACTATGGCTACACCTTC. Its translation: CAISESLRLTNYGYTF. The gene calls are TRBV10-3 and TRBJ1-2, with no clear D. V shed 0 bases and J shed 0 bases, with 11 bases lying between them. CDR3 length: 16 amino acids. Germline V gene lookup returns CDR1 ENHRY and CDR2 SYGVKD.

In its sample, this clonotype was seen many times. CDR3 coding DNA: TGTGCCAGCAGCTTAGAGACAGTGGGTTTTGAGCCCCAGCATTTT. Protein product: CASSLETVGFEPQHF. The chain is built from TRBV7-8 and TRBJ1-5, with D tentatively TRBD1 (5 bases). Germline CDR1 is SGHVS and CDR2 is FQNEAQ. Trimming removed 1 base at V and 8 bases at J, with 15 bases between. The CDR3 sequence is 15 residues long.

The V and J genes are TRBV7-9 and TRBJ1-1; D unclear. CDR3 size: 14 residues. V gave up 3 bases and J gave up 4 bases, with 12 bases separating them. Per germline, CDR1 SEHNR and CDR2 FQNEAQ (reference sequence). CDR3: CASSFEARATEAFF. CDR3 sequence (DNA): TGTGCCAGCAGCTTCGAGGCGCGTGCCACTGAAGCTTTCTTT.

The chain recombines TRBV4-1 with TRBJ1-4; D perhaps matches TRBD1 (5 bases). Trimming cost V 5 bases and J 7 bases, with 14 bases left between them. Germline V CDR1 and CDR2: MGHRA, YSYEKL. The CDR3 has 14 amino acids. The CDR3 is CASSATGGGEKLFF. The CDR3 bases are TGCGCCAGCAGCGCGACGGGGGGGGGTGAAAAACTGTTTTTT.

The chain is built from TRBV28 and TRBJ2-7, with 13 nucleotides matching TRBD2. V lost 6 bases to trimming and J lost 7 bases; unmatched junction nucleotides: 12. From germline, CDR1 is MDHEN and CDR2 SYDVKM. The CDR3 runs 16 residues. The CDR3 loop reads CASREGWTSGSREQYF. The CDR3 DNA follows: TGTGCCAGCAGAGAAGGATGGACTAGCGGGAGTAGGGAGCAGTACTTC. Drawing the rest from reference TRBV28 and TRBJ2-7, the complete variable domain is DVKVTQSSRYLVKRTGEKVFLECVQDMDHENMFWYRQDPGLGLRLIYFSYDVKMKEKGDIPEGYSVSREKKERFSLILESASTNQTSMYLCASREGWTSGSREQYFGPGTRLTVT.

A few counts support this clonotype. The rearrangement joins TRBV11-3 to TRBJ2-3; perhaps TRBD2 as D (6 bases). This CDR3 is 14 amino acids long. V lost 4 bases to trimming and J lost 4 bases, with 12 bases between them. Germline CDR1 SGHNT, CDR2 YENEEA. The CDR3 sequence: CASSSRWGADTQYF. The CDR3 DNA is TGTGCCAGCAGCTCCCGTTGGGGGGCAGATACGCAGTATTTT.

The chain recombines TRBV19 with TRBJ1-1; maybe TRBD1 (6 bases). CDR3 length: 19 residues. Germline V gene lookup returns CDR1 LNHDA and CDR2 SQIVND (reference sequence). Trimming stripped 3 bases from V and 2 bases from J, with 25 bases between. CDR3 sequence (DNA): TGTGCCAGTAGTATTCCCCATCTCGCGGGGGCAGGGATAAACACTGAAGCTTTCTTT. This translates into CASSIPHLAGAGINTEAFF.

The V and J genes are TRBV6-2 or TRBV6-3 and TRBJ1-2; possible D gene TRBD1, 5 bases. Trimming cost V 4 bases and J 3 bases, with 18 bases left between them. The CDR3 is 16 residues long. Germline loops: CDR1 MNHEY, CDR2 SVGEGT. DNA of the CDR3: TGTGCCAGCAGTTTACAGGTGGAGGGGACTTACTATGGCTACACCTTC. It translates to CASSLQVEGTYYGYTF.

The CDR3 here is CASSSGREHEQYF. The CDR3 DNA sequence: TGTGCCAGCAGCTCGGGCAGGGAACACGAGCAGTACTTC. The J gene is TRBJ2-7, the V gene TRBV7-9; TRBD1 might be the D (5 bases). The V gene lost 4 bases and the J gene lost 5 bases, with 12 bases spanning the gap. This CDR3 region has 13 residues. The germline V gene has CDR1 SEHNR and CDR2 FQNEAQ (reference sequence).

The chain is built from TRBV7-9 and TRBJ2-1; TRBD2 agrees at 10 bases. CDR3 length: 17 residues. V lost 3 bases, J lost 7 bases, and 12 bases stayed unmatched. Germline V gives CDR1 SEHNR, CDR2 FQNEAQ (reference sequence). CDR3 DNA sequence: TGTGCCAGCAGCTTGAGTAGCGGGAGGCCTTGGGGGAATGAGCAGTTCTTC. It is translated as CASSLSSGRPWGNEQFF.

This clonotype was counted a few times. CDR3 in DNA: TGTGCCAGCAGTTTTCAGGAGGGCCCAGATACGCAGTATTTT. Its protein product is CASSFQEGPDTQYF. This chain connects TRBV27 to TRBJ2-3, with a weak D call TRBD2 (6 bases). This CDR3 region has 14 residues. CDR1 is MNHEY and CDR2 is SMNVEV in the germline V gene (reference sequence). The V gene lost 3 bases and the J gene lost 4 bases, with 11 bases spanning the gap.

The CDR3 reads CATSRTPRGTYEQYF. The CDR3 nucleotides are TGTGCCACCAGCAGAACCCCTCGCGGTACCTACGAGCAGTACTTC. This sequence joins TRBV15 and TRBJ2-7; no definite D call. V was trimmed by 2 bases and J by 2 bases, leaving 13 bases between them. The CDR3 extends over 15 amino acids. Germline V lookup: CDR1 LNHNV, CDR2 YYDKDF (reference sequence).

The chain couples TRBV20-1 to TRBJ2-7; 11 bases are a match to TRBD2. This CDR3 region has 15 residues. CDR1 DFQATT and CDR2 SNEGSKA come from the germline V gene (reference sequence). V dropped 0 bases and J dropped 3; count of bases not matched to a gene: 4. CDR3 DNA sequence: TGCAGTGCTAGAGATCCCGGACTAGCGGGCTACGAGCAGTACTTC. Amino acid sequence: CSARDPGLAGYEQYF.

This chain uses TRBV10-3 with TRBJ1-1; D not certain. Trimming removed 0 bases from V and 1 base from J, with 6 bases in between. The CDR3 consists of 14 residues. Looked up from germline, CDR1 is ENHRY and CDR2 is SYGVKD. The CDR3, as DNA: TGTGCCATCAGTGAGTCGAGCCAGAACACTGAAGCTTTCTTT. Protein product: CAISESSQNTEAFF.

The rearrangement uses TRBV20-1 and TRBJ1-2, with D possibly matching TRBD1 (6 bases). Trimming cost V 4 bases and J 0 bases, with 21 bases left between them. Germline CDR1 DFQATT, CDR2 SNEGSKA (reference sequence). The length of the CDR3 is 17 residues. DNA of the CDR3: TGCAGTGCTAAGGGGCCGCAAACAGGGTCAGCTAACTATGGCTACACCTTC. Protein sequence: CSAKGPQTGSANYGYTF.

This clonotype was seen more than once but under ten times. V and J are TRBV18 and TRBJ2-1, with 13 positions matching TRBD2. Germline values: CDR1 KGHSH, CDR2 LQKENI. The CDR3 runs 19 residues. V lost 8 bases to trimming and J lost 5 bases; unmatched junction nucleotides: 18. CDR3 in DNA: TGTGCCAGCACACACGCCGGGACTAGCGGGATCCCCCTCAACAATGAGCAGTTCTTC. It specifies CASTHAGTSGIPLNNEQFF.

The chain couples TRBV12-5 to TRBJ2-3; D is unresolved. This CDR3 has 15 amino acids. Germline V lookup: CDR1 LGHNT, CDR2 FRNRAP. The V gene lost 1 base and the J gene lost 0 bases, with 8 bases spanning the gap. CDR3 sequence: CASGLEPTSTDTQYF. In nucleotides, the CDR3 is TGTGCTAGTGGTTTGGAACCTACTAGCACAGATACGCAGTATTTT. Filled out from reference TRBV12-5 and TRBJ2-3, the complete variable domain reads DARVTQTPRHKVTEMGQEVTMRCQPILGHNTVFWYRQTMMQGLELLAYFRNRAPLDDSGMPKDRFSAEMPDATLATLKIQPSEPRDSAVYFCASGLEPTSTDTQYFGPGTRLTVL.

This clonotype has only a few counts. This sequence joins TRBV10-3 and TRBJ2-2, with unresolved D. V was trimmed by 3 bases and J by 7 bases, leaving 3 bases between them. The CDR3 contains 11 residues. Germline V gene lookup returns CDR1 ENHRY and CDR2 SYGVKD. CDR3 sequence: CAISEFGELFF. As DNA, the CDR3 is TGTGCCATCAGTGAATTCGGGGAGCTGTTTTTT.

This clonotype was counted only a few times. This chain connects TRBV7-2 to TRBJ1-4; tentative D call: TRBD1 (5 bases). Trimming shortened V by 2 bases and J by 4 bases, and 8 bases separated the two germline ends. Germline CDR1 SGHTA, CDR2 FQGNSA. This CDR3 has 14 amino acids. CDR3 sequence: CASSLSGVNEKLFF. CDR3 coding DNA: TGTGCCAGCAGCTTATCGGGGGTTAATGAAAAACTGTTTTTT.

The V gene is TRBV2, the J gene TRBJ1-5, with D possibly matching TRBD1 (5 bases). Per the germline V gene, CDR1 is SNHLY and CDR2 is FYNNEI. V was shortened by 6 bases and J by 1 base, with 13 bases between the two germline ends. This CDR3 comprises 15 residues. The CDR3 loop reads CASSQQGGSNQPQHF. The CDR3 nucleotides are TGTGCCAGCAGCCAGCAGGGTGGGAGCAATCAGCCCCAGCATTTT.